This TCR beta chain was captured by sequencing in a study of blood T cells in healthy people across ages. The table lists this clonotype with a few counts. Its antigen is currently unknown. V was cut by 0 bases and J by 0 bases, with 7 bases left in between. Germline values: CDR1 SGHDT, CDR2 YYEEEE. The CDR3 extends over 16 amino acids. Study-wide findings and caveats: Unknown donor CMV status possibly confounded expanded clonotype changes.

Combining a sample-barcoded 5' primer with a J-beta primer mix, a second PCR ran for roughly 7 to 12 cycles. TCRdb ran MiXCR on the 5' RACE reads and lists one entry per CDR3 protein. In the table there are under 750,000 distinct CDR3 sequences, around 48% of which are singletons. This sequence was found in a man older than 75 in good health. The specimen was blood. J is TRBJ2-6 and V is TRBV5-6; D unclear. The CDR3 DNA is TGTGCCAGCAGCTTGGATGGGTACTCTGGGGCCAACGTCCTGACTTTC. This codes for CASSLDGYSGANVLTF.